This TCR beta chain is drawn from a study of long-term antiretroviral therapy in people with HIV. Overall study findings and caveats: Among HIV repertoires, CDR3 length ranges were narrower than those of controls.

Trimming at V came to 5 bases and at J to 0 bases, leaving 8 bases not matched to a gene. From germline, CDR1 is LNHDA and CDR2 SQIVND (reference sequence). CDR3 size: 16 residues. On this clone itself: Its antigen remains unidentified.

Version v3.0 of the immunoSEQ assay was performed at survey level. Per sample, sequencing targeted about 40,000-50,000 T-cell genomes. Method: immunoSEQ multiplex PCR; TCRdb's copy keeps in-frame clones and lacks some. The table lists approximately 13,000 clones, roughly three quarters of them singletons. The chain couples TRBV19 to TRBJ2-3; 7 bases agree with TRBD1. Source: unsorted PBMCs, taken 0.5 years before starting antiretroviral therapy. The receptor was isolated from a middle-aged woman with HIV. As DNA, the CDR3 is TGTGCCAGTAGTCTCCGGGGACAGCAGAGCACAGATACGCAGTATTTT. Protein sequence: CASSLRGQQSTDTQYF.